The 17 T cell receptor beta chains given below trace back to one sample, sequenced in a study of cytomegalovirus exposure and HLA in healthy donors. Researchers ran the PCR with 60 Vbeta and 13 Jbeta primers. The method was immunoSEQ multiplex PCR; TCRdb's version includes in-frame clones alone and lacks a portion of them. The sample lists approximately 61,000 clones; about 61% were seen once. Specimen: PBMCs. The receptors were gathered from a woman aged 45 to 65 in good health and CMV-seronegative.

V and J are TRBV4-3 and TRBJ1-5; unclear D gene. There are 13 residues in the CDR3. CDR1 is LGHNA and CDR2 is YSLEER in the germline V gene. V dropped 0 bases and J dropped 11 bases, with 11 bases sitting between them. CDR3 residues: CASSQDPRQAQHF. CDR3 DNA: TGCGCCAGCAGCCAAGATCCAAGACAAGCCCAGCATTTT.

V gene TRBV28 combines with J gene TRBJ1-2, with a tentative D call TRBD1 (5 bases). The V and J ends lost 6 bases and 4 bases respectively, with 15 bases between them. Germline V gene lookup returns CDR1 MDHEN and CDR2 SYDVKM. There are 14 residues in the CDR3. CDR3 in DNA: TGTGCCAGCAGGACGCAGGGTAACCCCTATGGCTACACCTTC. Its translation is CASRTQGNPYGYTF.

The genes are TRBV14 and TRBJ2-7, with D perhaps TRBD2 (5 bases). The CDR3 is 16 amino acids. V dropped 1 base and J dropped 4 bases, with 17 bases sitting between them. The germline gives CDR1 SGHDN, CDR2 FVKESK. CDR3 residues: CASSQGPGGGVYEQYF. The CDR3 nucleotides are TGTGCCAGCAGCCAAGGGCCCGGCGGAGGAGTATACGAGCAGTACTTC.

The chain is built from TRBV6-5 and TRBJ2-2; D might be TRBD2 (5 bases). V lost 2 bases, J lost 1 base, and 5 bases lay in between. The CDR3 has 14 amino acids. Germline V gene lookup returns CDR1 MNHEY and CDR2 SVGAGI. Written as DNA, the CDR3 is TGTGCCAGCAGTTACGGAGGGAACACCGGGGAGCTGTTTTTT. Translating it yields CASSYGGNTGELFF.

The V gene is TRBV19, the J gene TRBJ1-4, with D unclear. The germline V and J ends were trimmed by 4 bases and 3 bases, with 6 bases remaining between them. Germline V gene data show CDR1 as LNHDA and CDR2 as SQIVND (reference sequence). This CDR3 contains 13 residues. This CDR3 reads CASSKRSNEKLFF. The CDR3 bases are TGTGCCAGTAGTAAACGGTCTAATGAAAAACTGTTTTTT.

The rearrangement links TRBV7-3 to TRBJ1-3; 7 bases are shared with TRBD1. J lost 4 bases, V lost 3 bases, and 3 bases had no gene match. Germline V gene sequence: CDR1 SGHTA, CDR2 FQGTGA. CDR3 length: 14 amino acids. The chain's CDR3 is CASSLTGSGNTIYF. In DNA form, the CDR3 reads TGTGCCAGCAGCTTGACAGGGAGCGGAAACACCATATATTTT.

The gene calls are TRBV15 and TRBJ2-7; perhaps TRBD2 as D (5 bases). From germline, CDR1 is LNHNV and CDR2 YYDKDF (reference sequence). Trimming took 0 bases from V and 2 from J, leaving 14 bases between them. CDR3 length: 16 residues. The CDR3 DNA reads TGTGCCACCAGCAGAGACCGGGATCAGAGAACCTACGAGCAGTACTTC. Residues: CATSRDRDQRTYEQYF.

This sequence joins TRBV6-4 and TRBJ2-2; 7 positions agree with TRBD2. V lost 5 bases, J lost 7 bases, and 25 bases stayed unmatched. From germline, CDR1 is MRHNA and CDR2 SNTAGT. This CDR3 contains 20 residues. The CDR3 region has the DNA TGTGCCAGCAGTCGCCTCCCCTCAATAAGCGGGGCCAACGTTATCGGGGAGCTGTTTTTT. Translation gives CASSRLPSISGANVIGELFF.

This clone was counted between two and nine times. J is TRBJ1-2 and V is TRBV19; the match to TRBD1 covers 7 bases. V was pared by 6 bases and J by 0 bases, with 13 bases of the junction left unmatched. The V gene's germline CDR1 is LNHDA and CDR2 SQIVND (reference sequence). There are 17 residues in the CDR3. CDR3 residues: CASSPGQRSIANYGYTF. Here the CDR3 DNA reads TGTGCCAGTAGCCCGGGACAGCGAAGCATAGCTAACTATGGCTACACCTTC.

This chain joins TRBV4-3 and TRBJ2-5, with TRBD2 identical over 8 bases. The CDR3 is 15 residues long. The trim removed 4 bases at V and 2 bases at J, leaving 6 bases unmatched. Germline CDR1 reads LGHNA; CDR2 reads YSLEER. The CDR3 sequence: CASSLAGRRQETQYF. The CDR3 DNA sequence: TGCGCCAGCAGCCTAGCGGGACGCCGACAAGAGACCCAGTACTTC.

V and J are TRBV28 and TRBJ2-7, with D perhaps TRBD1 (6 bases). Germline assignment: CDR1 MDHEN and CDR2 SYDVKM. Trimming removed 6 bases at V and 6 bases at J, with 24 bases between. The CDR3 has 16 residues. In DNA, the CDR3 is TGTGCCAGCAGCTCCCCAACTTCCGCAGGGGTAGGCGAGCAGTACTTC. Its protein is CASSSPTSAGVGEQYF. The variable domain in full, with the rest retrieved from reference TRBV28 and TRBJ2-7, is DVKVTQSSRYLVKRTGEKVFLECVQDMDHENMFWYRQDPGLGLRLIYFSYDVKMKEKGDIPEGYSVSREKKERFSLILESASTNQTSMYLCASSSPTSAGVGEQYFGPGTRLTVT.

As DNA, the CDR3 is TGCAGCGTTGCCGTGGTTGGGGCCGACACTGAAGCTTTCTTT. Protein product: CSVAVVGADTEAFF. The rearrangement uses TRBV29-1 and TRBJ1-1; D perhaps matches TRBD1 (5 bases). The CDR3 consists of 14 residues. Germline CDR1 is SQVTM and CDR2 is ANQGSEA. V lost 4 bases and J 3 bases, leaving 15 bases between the germline ends.

The chain has TRBV5-4 and TRBJ1-4; D is perhaps TRBD1 (6 bases). CDR3 length: 15 amino acids. Germline CDR1 SGHNT, CDR2 YYREEE (reference sequence). Trimming pared 6 bases from V and 0 bases from J, leaving 12 bases between. CDR3 DNA sequence: TGTGCCAGCAAGCAGGGGTTAGCAACTAATGAAAAACTGTTTTTT. Encoded protein: CASKQGLATNEKLFF.

The gene calls are TRBV7-9 and TRBJ2-5, with 7 bases that match TRBD2. The CDR3 has 16 residues. The ends lost 5 bases at V and 0 bases at J; junction bases unmatched: 9. Germline assignment: CDR1 SEHNR and CDR2 FQNEAQ (reference sequence). CDR3 protein: CASSPLVGGYQETQYF. The CDR3 region has the DNA TGTGCCAGCAGCCCTCTAGTGGGGGGGTACCAAGAGACCCAGTACTTC.

In DNA, the CDR3 is TGTGCCAGCAGCTTAGAGGGGGATACGCAGTATTTT. This gives the protein CASSLEGDTQYF. V usage is TRBV7-2 and J usage is TRBJ2-3; D is possibly TRBD1 (5 bases). This CDR3 is built from 12 residues. Trimming removed 1 base from V and 6 bases from J, with 5 bases in between. From germline, CDR1 is SGHTA and CDR2 FQGNSA.

CDR3 sequence reads: CAWEGQRGGEQYF. CDR3 bases: TGTGCCTGGGAGGGACAGAGAGGAGGGGAGCAGTACTTC. The chain joins TRBV30 to TRBJ2-7; tentatively, D is TRBD1 (7 bases). The CDR3 length is 13 residues. CDR1 GTSNPN and CDR2 SVGIG come from the germline V gene (reference sequence). Trimming cost V 5 bases and J 7 bases, with 18 bases left between them.

This clone turned up a few times. V is TRBV12-5 and J is TRBJ2-1; TRBD1 agrees at 9 bases. J lost 3 bases, V lost 2 bases, and 5 bases had no gene match. Germline CDR1 LGHNT, CDR2 FRNRAP. CDR3 length equals 16 residues. The CDR3 protein is CASGLPPGQGYNEQFF. The CDR3 bases are TGTGCTAGTGGTTTGCCTCCGGGACAGGGCTACAATGAGCAGTTCTTC.